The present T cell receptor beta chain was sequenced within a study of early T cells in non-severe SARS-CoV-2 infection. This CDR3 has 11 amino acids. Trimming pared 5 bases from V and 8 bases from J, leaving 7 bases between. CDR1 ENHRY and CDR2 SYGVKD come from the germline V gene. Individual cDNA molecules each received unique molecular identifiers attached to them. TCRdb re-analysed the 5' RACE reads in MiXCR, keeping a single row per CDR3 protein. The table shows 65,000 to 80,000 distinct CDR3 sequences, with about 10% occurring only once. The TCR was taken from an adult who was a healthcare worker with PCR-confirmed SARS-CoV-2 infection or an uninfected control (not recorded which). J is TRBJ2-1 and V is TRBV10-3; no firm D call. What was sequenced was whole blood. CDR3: CAISITDEQFF. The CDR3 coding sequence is TGTGCCATCAGTATAACAGATGAGCAGTTCTTC.